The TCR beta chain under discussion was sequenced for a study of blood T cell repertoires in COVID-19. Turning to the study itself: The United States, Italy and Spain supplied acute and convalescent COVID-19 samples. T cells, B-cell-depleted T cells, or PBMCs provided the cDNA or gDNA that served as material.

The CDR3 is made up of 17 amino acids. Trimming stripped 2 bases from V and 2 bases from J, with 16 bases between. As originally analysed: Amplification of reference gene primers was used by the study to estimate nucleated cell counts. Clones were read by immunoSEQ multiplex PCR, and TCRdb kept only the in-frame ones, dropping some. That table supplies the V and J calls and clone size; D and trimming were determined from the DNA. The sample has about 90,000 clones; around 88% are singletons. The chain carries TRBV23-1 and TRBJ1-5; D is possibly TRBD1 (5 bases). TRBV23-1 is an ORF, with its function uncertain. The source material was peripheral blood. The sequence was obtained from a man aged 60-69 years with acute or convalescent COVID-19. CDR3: CASSQKAPGDCNQPQHF. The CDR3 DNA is TGCGCCAGCAGTCAAAAGGCCCCGGGGGACTGCAATCAGCCCCAGCATTTT.